One and the same sample provided the 22 T cell receptor beta chains below, sequenced in a study of post-analysis software for immune sequencing data. Study-wide results and caveats: In patients, a few TRBV segments were more frequent than in controls, with TRBV5-6, TRBV5-1 and TRBV20-1 among them.

What these receptors recognize is not known. Prepared libraries of TCR beta cDNA carried unique molecular identifiers. MiXCR was run by TCRdb on the PCR reads, yielding one entry per CDR3 protein. This table has approximately 160,000 distinct CDR3 sequences, about 30% appearing once. Sequencing was done on a sample of blood. The receptors derive from a girl aged 10 to 17 with multiple sclerosis.

This chain links TRBV20-1 with TRBJ1-5; D is unclear. This CDR3 contains 13 residues. Trimming took off 3 bases at V and 2 bases at J, with 8 bases between the two ends. Germline CDR1 is DFQATT and CDR2 is SNEGSKA (reference sequence). For the CDR3, the DNA is TGCAGTGCTAGGAACAGAGGCAATCAGCCCCAGCATTTT. Its translation: CSARNRGNQPQHF.

The chain links TRBV30 to TRBJ2-1; 7 bases align to TRBD2. Germline CDR1 and CDR2: GTSNPN and SVGIG (reference sequence). The CDR3 is 15 residues long. Unmatched junction bases numbered 8, after V lost 0 bases and J lost 6 bases. The CDR3, as DNA: TGTGCCTGGAGTGTACGACCCGGGACTACCAATGAGCAGTTCTTC. Translated, it gives CAWSVRPGTTNEQFF.

The V call is TRBV7-9, the J call TRBJ2-2; TRBD2 matches 8 bases. The V segment lost 5 bases and the J segment 3 bases; nucleotides outside the gene matches: 8. The CDR3 runs 16 residues. In germline, CDR1 is SEHNR, CDR2 FQNEAQ (reference sequence). CDR3 DNA: TGTGCCAGCAGCCGCCCGCCGGGAGGGTACACCGGGGAGCTGTTTTTT. Encoded protein: CASSRPPGGYTGELFF.

With regard to this clonotype: A much larger clonotype is one base distant, so this may be a read error. This chain links TRBV7-9 with TRBJ2-5; 8 nucleotides line up with TRBD2. The CDR3 totals 13 residues. CDR1 SEHNR and CDR2 FQNEAQ come from the germline V gene (reference sequence). The V and J ends lost 4 bases and 11 bases, in that order; junction bases with no gene match: 9. In nucleotides, the CDR3 is TGTGCCAGCAGCTATAGCGGGACCAAGGAGCAGTACTTC. Its translation is CASSYSGTKEQYF.

This clonotype was seen many times. The gene calls are TRBV5-1 and TRBJ1-4; D unclear. Germline lookup yields CDR1 SGHRS and CDR2 YFSETQ. The CDR3 is made up of 15 amino acids. V lost 0 bases and J lost 3, with 9 bases in between. CDR3: CASSLERGANEKLFF. In nucleotides, the CDR3 is TGCGCCAGCAGCTTGGAACGGGGAGCTAATGAAAAACTGTTTTTT.

This chain links TRBV3-1 with TRBJ2-1; tentative D call: TRBD1 (6 bases). Germline V gives CDR1 LGHDT, CDR2 YNNKEL (reference sequence). There are 14 residues in the CDR3. The V end lost 2 bases, the J end lost 12 bases, and 17 bases lay between the germline ends. The CDR3 sequence: CASSQPNKQGWQFF. The CDR3 nucleotides read TGTGCCAGCAGCCAACCCAATAAACAGGGATGGCAGTTCTTC.

The J gene is TRBJ2-1, the V gene TRBV5-1; weak D call: TRBD1 (7 bases). CDR1 is SGHRS and CDR2 is YFSETQ in the germline V gene. The CDR3 extends over 13 amino acids. The V and J ends lost 3 bases and 8 bases respectively, with 12 bases between them. This chain's CDR3 is CASSWTGGDEQFF. The CDR3 DNA follows: TGCGCCAGCAGCTGGACAGGAGGGGATGAGCAGTTCTTC.

This clonotype was seen just once. Just one base apart from a much larger clone, this may be a read error. The chain has TRBV12-3 or TRBV12-4 and TRBJ2-1, with TRBD1 as a possible D gene (6 bases). The CDR3 totals 13 residues. V was trimmed by 11 bases and J by 7 bases, leaving 18 bases between them. The CDR3 sequence: CAVRGPRGNEQFF. The CDR3 region has the DNA TGTGCCGTTAGGGGCCCAAGGGGGAATGAGCAGTTCTTC.

This clonotype came up many times. The CDR3: CATNVPSEGGEQFF. CDR3 nucleotide sequence: TGTGCCACCAACGTCCCTAGCGAGGGTGGTGAGCAGTTCTTC. V is TRBV6-5 and J is TRBJ2-1; TRBD2 might be the D (6 bases). This CDR3 spans 14 amino acids. V was clipped by 10 bases and J by 9 bases, with 22 bases between them. The germline V gene encodes CDR1 MNHEY and CDR2 SVGAGI.

This clonotype has only a few counts. This chain uses TRBV2 with TRBJ1-6; perhaps TRBD1 as D (5 bases). Germline V gives CDR1 SNHLY, CDR2 FYNNEI. This CDR3 has 14 amino acids. Trimming pared 5 bases from V and 6 bases from J, leaving 11 bases between. The CDR3 loop reads CASSSDSFNSPLHF. The CDR3 nucleotides are TGTGCCAGCAGTTCTGACAGCTTTAATTCACCCCTCCACTTT.

J is TRBJ2-1 and V is TRBV11-2, with D perhaps matching TRBD1 (5 bases). Trimming pared 0 bases from V and 5 bases from J, leaving 8 bases between. The CDR3 has 14 residues. CDR1 and CDR2 (germline): SGHAT, FQNNGV. CDR3 in DNA: TGTGCCAGCAGCTTAGAGGCAGGGCACAATGAGCAGTTCTTC. As protein: CASSLEAGHNEQFF.

The genes are TRBV5-1 and TRBJ1-4; D remains unclear. The CDR3 spans 17 residues. Germline V gives CDR1 SGHRS, CDR2 YFSETQ. V lost 0 bases to trimming and J lost 8 bases, with 20 bases between them. As DNA, the CDR3 is TGCGCCAGCAGCTTGGTCCCGTTGTTCGGGGAGGGCGAAAAACTGTTTTTT. Its protein is CASSLVPLFGEGEKLFF.

V and J are TRBV5-1 and TRBJ1-5, with a possible D match to TRBD1 (5 bases). The CDR3 spans 13 residues. The V end lost 5 bases, the J end lost 5 bases, and 11 bases lay between the germline ends. Germline assignment: CDR1 SGHRS and CDR2 YFSETQ. DNA for the CDR3: TGCGCCAGCAGTCGGGGGTTGGATCAGCCCCAGCATTTT. It yields the protein CASSRGLDQPQHF.

The rearrangement uses TRBV12-3 or TRBV12-4 and TRBJ2-5; 9 bases agree with TRBD2. V trimming: 3 bases; J trimming: 3 bases; junction bases outside the gene matches: 2. This CDR3 contains 14 residues. The CDR3 region has the DNA TGTGCCAGCAGTTTGGCTAGCGGGGAAGAGACCCAGTACTTC. Translation: CASSLASGEETQYF.

Ten or more counts support this clonotype. The chain combines TRBV20-1 with TRBJ2-1; tentative D call: TRBD2 (5 bases). Germline CDR1 reads DFQATT; CDR2 reads SNEGSKA (reference sequence). The ends were cut back, 3 bases at V and 0 bases at J, with 12 bases in the middle. This CDR3 is built from 15 residues. CDR3 coding DNA: TGCAGTGCTAGGAGAAGGGCGGGCTCCTACAATGAGCAGTTCTTC. This sequence encodes CSARRRAGSYNEQFF.

This clonotype was seen at least ten times. V and J are TRBV29-1 and TRBJ1-1; weak D call: TRBD1 (5 bases). Germline V gene lookup returns CDR1 SQVTM and CDR2 ANQGSEA. This CDR3 has 11 amino acids. V was clipped by 7 bases and J by 7 bases, with 13 bases between them. The CDR3 region is CSDGGVVEAFF. The DNA of the CDR3 is TGCAGCGACGGAGGGGTTGTTGAAGCTTTCTTT.

In regard to this clonotype: This may be a read error: a much more frequent sequence differs by one nucleotide. The missing conserved phenylalanine or tryptophan at the end of this CDR3 makes a read error likely. The rearrangement uses TRBV7-8 and TRBJ2-3; D gene ambiguous. The CDR3 consists of 15 residues. V was cut by 1 base and J by 2 bases, with 10 bases left in between. Germline CDR1 is SGHVS and CDR2 is FQNEAQ. This chain's CDR3 is CASSLVHYSTDTQYI. CDR3 coding DNA: TGTGCCAGCAGCTTAGTCCACTACTCCACAGATACGCAGTATATT.

In the case of this clonotype: A read error may explain this, as a much larger clone is one base away. The chain joins TRBV10-3 to TRBJ2-5; D is perhaps TRBD1 or TRBD2 (5 bases each). Trimming removed 9 bases from V and 4 bases from J, with 15 bases in between. Looked up from germline, CDR1 is ENHRY and CDR2 is SYGVKD. The CDR3 sequence is 13 residues long. The CDR3 sequence is CAIKSTGGETQYF. The CDR3 DNA reads TGTGCCATAAAGTCGACTGGGGGAGAGACCCAGTACTTC.

As regards this clonotype: It may be a read error: a sequence one base away is much more abundant. This is likely a read error, given that the CDR3 carries no conserved phenylalanine or tryptophan at its end. The gene calls are TRBV12-5 and TRBJ2-1; D might be TRBD2 (7 bases). CDR3 length equals 16 residues. CDR1 and CDR2 from the germline V gene are LGHNT and FRNRAP. V was pared by 5 bases and J by 6 bases, with 20 bases between. The CDR3 region is CASGRPRGGLINEQFC. CDR3 DNA: TGTGCTAGTGGTCGCCCCAGGGGAGGGCTTATCAATGAGCAGTTCTGC.

On this clonotype itself: A much larger clone lies one base from this, so it may be a read error. The chain uses TRBV27 and TRBJ2-5; 7 nucleotides align to TRBD1. The J call is doubtful: the DNA matches TRBJ2-7 better. CDR1 MNHEY and CDR2 SMNVEV come from the germline V gene (reference sequence). The CDR3 covers 15 residues. The CDR3 here is CTSSAGTDYSYEQYF. The CDR3 DNA reads as TGTACCAGCAGCGCCGGGACAGACTATTCATACGAGCAGTACTTC.

This clonotype was counted ten times or more. The rearrangement joins TRBV2 to TRBJ2-3; TRBD1 agrees at 7 bases. The CDR3 has 14 residues. Trimming took 7 bases from V and 4 from J; bases not matched to a gene: 8. Per the germline V gene, CDR1 is SNHLY and CDR2 is FYNNEI. The CDR3 coding sequence is TGTGCCAGCACAAAGACTACAGGGGCAGATACGCAGTATTTT. Protein sequence: CASTKTTGADTQYF.

The rearrangement links TRBV14 to TRBJ2-1; no clear D gene. V was trimmed by 4 bases and J by 3 bases, leaving 10 bases between them. Germline CDR1 and CDR2: SGHDN and FVKESK. The CDR3 has 14 residues. The CDR3 protein is CASSLWTGYNEQFF. In DNA form, the CDR3 reads TGTGCCAGCAGCCTCTGGACGGGCTACAATGAGCAGTTCTTC.